The 16 T cell receptor beta chains presented below share a single source sample, sequenced in a study of blood T cell repertoires in COVID-19. TCRdb keeps only in-frame clones here, not all; method: immunoSEQ multiplex PCR. Among roughly 150,000 clones listed, roughly 72% were seen once. The sample taken for sequencing was peripheral blood. The origin of the receptors is a woman older than 75 with acute or convalescent COVID-19.

The rearrangement uses TRBV7-2 and TRBJ2-1, with D hard to call. Trimming took 4 bases from V and 10 from J, leaving 8 bases between them. CDR3 length: 11 amino acids. The germline V gene encodes CDR1 SGHTA and CDR2 FQGNSA. CDR3 in amino acids: CASSSNREQFF. The CDR3 coding sequence is TGTGCCAGCAGCTCCAACCGGGAGCAGTTCTTC.

J is TRBJ2-2 and V is TRBV5-1; D perhaps matches TRBD2 (5 bases). V gave up 4 bases and J gave up 0 bases, with 13 bases separating them. This CDR3 contains 16 residues. Per the germline V gene, CDR1 is SGHRS and CDR2 is YFSETQ. CDR3 nucleotides: TGCGCCAGCAGCCCGGCGGGCACTGCGAACACCGGGGAGCTGTTTTTT. Amino acids: CASSPAGTANTGELFF.

The rearrangement joins TRBV30 to TRBJ1-4, with a possible D match to TRBD1 (6 bases). V was cut by 0 bases and J by 7 bases, with 15 bases left in between. Germline V gene lookup returns CDR1 GTSNPN and CDR2 SVGIG (reference sequence). The CDR3 spans 15 residues. The CDR3 bases are TGTGCCTGGAGTGTAACCCCTGCAGGGGCTGAAAAACTGTTTTTT. Residues: CAWSVTPAGAEKLFF.

The chain is built from TRBV19 and TRBJ2-5; TRBD1 matches at 8 bases. V trimming: 6 bases; J trimming: 7 bases; junction bases outside the gene matches: 16. The CDR3 runs 16 residues. Per the germline V gene, CDR1 is LNHDA and CDR2 is SQIVND (reference sequence). The DNA of the CDR3 is TGTGCCAGTAGCCTCCGATTCGGGACAGGCGGGGCGACCCAGTACTTC. It is translated as CASSLRFGTGGATQYF.

The chain joins TRBV13 to TRBJ1-2, with TRBD1 matching 9 bases. V lost 5 bases to trimming and J lost 4 bases; unmatched junction nucleotides: 8. Germline CDR1 PRHDT, CDR2 FYEKMQ (reference sequence). This CDR3 has 15 residues. This CDR3 reads CASSPMTGGIYGYTF. CDR3 coding DNA: TGTGCCAGCAGCCCAATGACAGGGGGAATCTATGGCTACACCTTC.

This clone appeared once. This chain uses TRBV7-2 with TRBJ2-2, with 13 bases identical to TRBD2. Germline loops: CDR1 SGHTA, CDR2 FQGNSA. The CDR3 extends over 17 amino acids. V lost 4 bases to trimming and J lost 4 bases; unmatched junction nucleotides: 6. The CDR3 here is CASSSRLAGGRTGELFF. In nucleotides, the CDR3 is TGTGCCAGCAGCTCACGACTAGCGGGAGGACGCACCGGGGAGCTGTTTTTT.

V and J are TRBV7-2 and TRBJ1-1; D remains unclear. V lost 5 bases and J 3 bases, leaving 13 bases between the germline ends. Germline-derived CDR1 and CDR2 are SGHTA and FQGNSA. This CDR3 contains 14 residues. In nucleotides, the CDR3 is TGTGCCAGCAGCGGAGGGAGGTCTGACACTGAAGCTTTCTTT. Translated: CASSGGRSDTEAFF.

This clone has more than one count but fewer than ten. The chain carries TRBV5-1 and TRBJ2-2; weak D call: TRBD1 (6 bases). V lost 4 bases, J lost 9 bases, and 19 bases lay in between. The CDR3 has 15 amino acids. Germline V gene lookup returns CDR1 SGHRS and CDR2 YFSETQ. CDR3 bases: TGCGCCAGCAGCCGGTCACAGGGAATATTCCGGGAGCTGTTTTTT. This translates into CASSRSQGIFRELFF.

CDR3 loop: CASSYDRDAFF. The CDR3, as DNA: TGTGCCAGCTCTTACGACAGGGATGCTTTCTTT. The chain couples TRBV18 to TRBJ1-1; 7 nucleotides match TRBD1. The CDR3 covers 11 residues. The V and J ends lost 6 bases and 11 bases, in that order; junction bases with no gene match: 6. Germline V gives CDR1 KGHSH, CDR2 LQKENI.

There are a few counts of this clone. V usage is TRBV5-1 and J usage is TRBJ2-5, with 7 bases that match TRBD1. The germline V gene has CDR1 SGHRS and CDR2 YFSETQ. The junction had 7 bases not matched to a gene; V was cut back by 3 bases and J by 2 bases. This CDR3 contains 15 residues. The CDR3 loop is CASSSGTVLQETQYF. CDR3 DNA sequence: TGCGCCAGCAGCTCGGGGACAGTCCTTCAAGAGACCCAGTACTTC.

Written as DNA, the CDR3 is TGTGCCAGCAGCTCTGGAGCTGAAACAGATACGCAGTATTTT. Translated, it gives CASSSGAETDTQYF. The genes are TRBV7-2 and TRBJ2-3; D not certain. The CDR3 covers 14 residues. The V gene lost 4 bases and the J gene lost 3 bases, with 11 bases spanning the gap. CDR1 and CDR2 from the germline V gene are SGHTA and FQGNSA.

This clone was recorded once. The gene calls are TRBV15 and TRBJ2-3; 9 positions agree with TRBD2. Per germline, CDR1 LNHNV and CDR2 YYDKDF (reference sequence). V lost 0 bases and J lost 4; bases outside the gene matches: 8. The CDR3 sequence is 17 residues long. CDR3 DNA: TGTGCCACCAGCAGAGATTGGAGGACTAGCGTGCCAGATACGCAGTATTTT. It yields the protein CATSRDWRTSVPDTQYF.

The J gene is TRBJ1-1, the V gene TRBV23-1; 10 nucleotides agree with TRBD1. TRBV23-1 is filed as an ORF, its function uncertain. Trimming cost V 3 bases and J 6 bases; bases outside gene matches: 7. The CDR3 runs to 15 residues. Here the CDR3 reads CASSHLDRGPSEAFF. CDR3 DNA sequence: TGCGCCAGCAGTCACCTAGACAGGGGGCCTTCTGAAGCTTTCTTT.

The chain joins TRBV5-1 to TRBJ2-1, with a tentative D call TRBD1 (5 bases). This CDR3 comprises 14 residues. Germline V CDR1 and CDR2: SGHRS, YFSETQ. Trimming removed 0 bases at V and 8 bases at J, with 12 bases between. The CDR3 spells CASSLALEGDEQFF. CDR3 coding DNA: TGCGCCAGCAGCTTGGCCCTAGAAGGGGATGAGCAGTTCTTC.

Written as DNA, the CDR3 is TGCGCCAGCAGCACCGGACTAGCGGGAGCTGGCAGCACAGATACGCAGTATTTT. This sequence encodes CASSTGLAGAGSTDTQYF. The chain employs TRBV5-1 and TRBJ2-3, with 13 bases matching TRBD2. The CDR3 is 18 amino acids. Germline V gene data show CDR1 as SGHRS and CDR2 as YFSETQ. Trimming took 4 bases from V and 0 from J; bases not matched to a gene: 8. The full variable domain, its missing parts supplied by reference TRBV5-1 and TRBJ2-3, is KAGVTQTPRYLIKTRGQQVTLSCSPISGHRSVSWYQQTPGQGLQFLFEYFSETQRNKGNFPGRFSGRQFSNSRSEMNVSTLELGDSALYLCASSTGLAGAGSTDTQYFGPGTRLTVL.

The chain carries TRBV30 and TRBJ1-1, with TRBD1 matching over 8 bases. This CDR3 is 14 amino acids long. The germline V gene encodes CDR1 GTSNPN and CDR2 SVGIG (reference sequence). The ends lost 1 base at V and 5 bases at J; junction bases unmatched: 6. CDR3 sequence (DNA): TGTGCCTGGAGTGCAAGACAGGGGAGGACTGAAGCTTTCTTT. It yields the protein CAWSARQGRTEAFF.